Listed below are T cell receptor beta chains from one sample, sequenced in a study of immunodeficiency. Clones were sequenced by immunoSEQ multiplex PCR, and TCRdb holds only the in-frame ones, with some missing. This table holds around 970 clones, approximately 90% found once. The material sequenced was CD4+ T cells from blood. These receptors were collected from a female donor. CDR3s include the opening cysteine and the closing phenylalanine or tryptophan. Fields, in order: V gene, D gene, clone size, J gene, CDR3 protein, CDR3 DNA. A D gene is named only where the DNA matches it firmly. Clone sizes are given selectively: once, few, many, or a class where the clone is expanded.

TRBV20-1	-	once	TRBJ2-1	CSASDRPSYNEQFF	TGCAGTGCTAGTGACCGACCCTCCTACAATGAGCAGTTCTTC
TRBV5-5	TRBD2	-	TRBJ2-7	CASSLAALAVPNEQYF	TGTGCCAGCAGCTTGGCGGCCCTAGCGGTGCCTAACGAGCAGTACTTC
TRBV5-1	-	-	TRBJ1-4	CASSLGGTSNEKLFF	TGCGCCAGCAGCTTGGGCGGCACCTCAAATGAAAAACTGTTTTTT
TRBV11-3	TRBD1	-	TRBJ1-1	CATAAGGSGSTEAFF	TGTGCCACCGCGGCAGGGGGCTCGGGAAGCACTGAAGCTTTCTTT
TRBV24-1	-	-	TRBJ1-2	CATSDATGVYGYTF	TGTGCCACCAGTGATGCGACAGGTGTCTATGGCTACACCTTC
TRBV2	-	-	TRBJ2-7	CASSESSYEQYF	TGTGCCAGCAGTGAGAGTTCCTACGAGCAGTACTTC
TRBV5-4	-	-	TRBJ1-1	CASSGAVNTEAFF	TGTGCCAGCAGCGGAGCAGTGAACACTGAAGCTTTCTTT
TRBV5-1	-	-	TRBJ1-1	CASSGGVMNTEAFF	TGCGCCAGCAGCGGGGGGGTTATGAACACTGAAGCTTTCTTT
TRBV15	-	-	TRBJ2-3	CATSREGDTQYF	TGTGCCACCAGCAGAGAAGGAGATACGCAGTATTTT
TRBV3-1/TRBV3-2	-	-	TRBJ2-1	CASSQVADRSLVREQFF	TGTGCCAGCAGCCAGGTAGCGGACCGCTCCCTCGTGCGTGAGCAGTTCTTC
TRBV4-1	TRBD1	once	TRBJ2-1	CASSHGQGRRNEQFF	TGCGCCAGCAGCCACGGACAGGGGCGTCGCAATGAGCAGTTCTTC
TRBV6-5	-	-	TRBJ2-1	CASSYGASYNEQFF	TGTGCCAGCAGTTATGGGGCATCCTACAATGAGCAGTTCTTC
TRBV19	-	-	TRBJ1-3	CASSILPGRGNTIYF	TGTGCCAGTAGTATTCTCCCAGGGAGGGGAAACACCATATATTTT
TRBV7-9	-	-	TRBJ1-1	CASSFGTEAFF	TGTGCCAGCAGCTTTGGCACTGAAGCTTTCTTT
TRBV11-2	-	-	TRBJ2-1	CASSLVSGTQQFF	TGTGCCAGCAGCTTAGTGTCGGGGACTCAGCAGTTCTTC
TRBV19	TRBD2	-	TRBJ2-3	CASSIGAGGTDTQYF	TGTGCCAGTAGTATAGGAGCGGGAGGCACAGATACGCAGTATTTT
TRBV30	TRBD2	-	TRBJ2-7	CACLTSGRYEQYF	TGTGCCTGCCTGACTAGCGGGCGGTACGAGCAGTACTTC
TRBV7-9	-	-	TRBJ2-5	CASSHLFNRETQYF	TGTGCCAGCAGCCATCTATTTAATAGGGAAACCCAGTACTTC
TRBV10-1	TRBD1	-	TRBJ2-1	CASSLGIDRGENEQFF	TGCGCCAGCAGTCTGGGTATCGACAGGGGCGAAAATGAGCAGTTCTTC
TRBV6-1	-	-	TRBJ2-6	CASSGRLLSSGANVLTF	TGTGCCAGCAGTGGCCGACTCCTCAGCTCTGGGGCCAACGTCCTGACTTTC
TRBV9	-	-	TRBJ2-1	CASSVGGSVNEQFF	TGTGCCAGCAGCGTAGGAGGTAGCGTGAATGAGCAGTTCTTC
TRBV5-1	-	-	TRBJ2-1	CASKGRTPYNEQFF	TGCGCCAGCAAAGGGCGGACCCCCTACAATGAGCAGTTCTTC
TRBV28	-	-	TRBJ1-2	CASRDAAQSGYTF	TGTGCCAGCAGGGATGCAGCCCAGTCCGGCTACACCTTC
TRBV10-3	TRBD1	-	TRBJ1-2	CAIGEGADYGYTF	TGTGCCATCGGAGAGGGGGCGGACTATGGCTACACCTTC
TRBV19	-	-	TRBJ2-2	CASSIMGNTGELFF	TGTGCCAGTAGTATAATGGGGAACACCGGGGAGCTGTTTTTT
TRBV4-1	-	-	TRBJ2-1	CASSQAEGQGYNEQFF	TGCGCCAGCAGCCAGGCCGAGGGCCAAGGTTACAATGAGCAGTTCTTC
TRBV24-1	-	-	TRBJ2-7	CATSDSVLAPYEQYF	TGTGCCACCAGTGATTCGGTTCTAGCCCCTTACGAGCAGTACTTC
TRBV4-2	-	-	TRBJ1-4	CASSQFDRGGNEKLFF	TGTGCCAGCAGCCAATTTGATAGGGGGGGTAATGAAAAACTGTTTTTT
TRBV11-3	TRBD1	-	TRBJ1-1	CASSGRTGGNTEAFF	TGTGCCAGCAGCGGTCGGACAGGGGGGAACACTGAAGCTTTCTTT
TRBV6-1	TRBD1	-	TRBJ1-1	CASSEVWDRGATEAFF	TGTGCCAGCAGTGAAGTATGGGACAGGGGGGCCACTGAAGCTTTCTTT
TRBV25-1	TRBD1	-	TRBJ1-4	CASSEPTGSNEKLFF	TGTGCCAGCAGTGAACCGACAGGGTCTAATGAAAAACTGTTTTTT
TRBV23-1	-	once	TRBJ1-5	CASSKSHPNLSCYNQPQHF	TGCGCCAGCAGTAAGAGCCACCCGAACTTAAGTTGCTACAATCAGCCCCAGCATTTT
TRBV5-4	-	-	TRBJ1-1	CASSLAARGAEAFF	TGTGCCAGCAGCTTGGCGGCCCGGGGGGCTGAAGCTTTCTTT
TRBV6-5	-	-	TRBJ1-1	CASSSLGAVNTEAFF	TGTGCCAGCAGTTCCTTAGGCGCGGTGAACACTGAAGCTTTCTTT
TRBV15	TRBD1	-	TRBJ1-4	CATSRDKRTGKTTNEKLFF	TGTGCCACCAGCAGAGACAAGAGGACAGGGAAAACCACTAATGAAAAACTGTTTTTT
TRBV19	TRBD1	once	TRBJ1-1	CASRFPGQGGTEAFF	TGTGCCAGTAGATTCCCGGGACAGGGGGGCACTGAAGCTTTCTTT
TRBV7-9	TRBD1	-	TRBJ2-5	CASSLGDRAVEETQYF	TGTGCCAGCAGCTTAGGGGACAGGGCCGTGGAAGAGACCCAGTACTTC
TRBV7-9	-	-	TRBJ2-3	CASSLSKGTDTQYF	TGTGCCAGCAGCTTATCCAAGGGTACAGATACGCAGTATTTT
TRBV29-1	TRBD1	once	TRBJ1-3	CSTGGPGNTIYF	TGCAGCACAGGGGGCCCTGGAAACACCATATATTTT
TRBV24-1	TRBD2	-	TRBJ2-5	CATSDRTSPRETQYF	TGTGCCACCAGTGATCGGACTAGCCCTAGGGAGACCCAGTACTTC
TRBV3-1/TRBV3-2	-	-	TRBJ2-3	CASSQEGTDTQYF	TGTGCCAGCAGCCAAGAGGGAACAGATACGCAGTATTTT